This paragraph covers one TCR beta chain sequence. Trimming left V 2 bases short and J 8 bases short, with 7 bases between. Germline CDR1 reads DFQATT; CDR2 reads SNEGSKA (reference sequence). This CDR3 spans 11 amino acids. Authors' methods: Reference gene primer amplification gave nucleated cell count estimates. Here immunoSEQ multiplex PCR was the method, and the copy in TCRdb shows in-frame clones only, minus some. The DNA was the basis for D and trimming; V, J and clone size are from that table. The data contain over 45,000 clones, almost 85% of them singletons. The data originate from a study of blood T cell repertoires in COVID-19. The overall study: There were acute and convalescent COVID-19 samples, and they came from the United States, Italy and Spain. T cells, B-cell-depleted T cells, or PBMCs supplied cDNA or gDNA.

The receptor's source is a woman of 80 years or more with acute or convalescent COVID-19. The chain carries TRBV20-1 and TRBJ2-1; D remains ambiguous. The sample taken for sequencing was peripheral blood. CDR3: CSARLDYEQFF. CDR3 DNA: TGCAGTGCTAGACTAGACTATGAGCAGTTCTTC.